The present TCR beta chain was sequenced within a study of kidney transplant recipient with SARS-CoV-2 infection (dated by TCRdb to about 2021). This specimen's time point label, interpreted: pre-pandemic baseline sample and day 111 after first positive SARS-CoV-2 test. TCRdb shows the sequencer as Illumina MiSeq. Profiling of the peripheral T cell repertoire targeted human TCRbeta genes. As for the original processing: Beta-binomial modelling was applied to test for differential clonotype abundance so that variability over time was accounted for. Clonotypes that had expanded were screened against the ImmuneCODE reference database of SARS-CoV-2-associated TCRs and mapped onto regions of the viral genome. Additional analyses of the repertoire looked at TRBV gene usage, CDR3 length, CDR3 amino acid overlap between time points, clonotype abundance distributions and Jaccard similarity. TCRdb's own reprocessing of the public reads used fastp at Q25 and MiXCR and kept productive beta chains. Rows with a matching CDR3 protein are joined into one entry that keeps the most common DNA and genes. The V and J calls and clone size come from TCRdb's table, not from the authors' own analysis. This sample comprises roughly 230,000 distinct CDR3 sequences, more than 25% of them detected only once. The ten largest account for under 7.5% of the sample.

This clonotype was seen once. Its cognate antigen has yet to be identified. Base qualities are missing; no much larger clone stands one base away. One read yields weak evidence. The sequence was obtained from a male patient in his thirties who had COVID-19 and was a kidney transplant recipient. Post transplant, some T cells may arise from the graft donor. The material was a blood sample, obtained at baseline and on roughly day 110 from a kidney transplant recipient.

The CDR3 region reads CASNAAGGYNEQFF. The DNA sequence follows: TGTGCCAGTAATGCGGCGGGGGGTTACAATGAGCAGTTCTTC. The chain is made from TRBV19 and TRBJ2-1; the central 8 bases match TRBD2. The CDR3 sequence holds 14 residues, the cysteine and phenylalanine included. Solely the CDR3 DNA is kept, with 42 bases framed from the first base. Sequences LNHDA (CDR1) and SQIVND (CDR2) are obtained from the germline V gene (reference sequence). Relative to germline, V is missing 7 bases and J is missing 4 bases, with 6 bases of the junction outside any gene match.